These 31 T cell receptor beta chains share one sample of origin, sequenced in a study of brain T cells in children with intractable seizures. Regarding time point: blood from clinic visit 5 months post-surgery; TSC patient then seizure free. TCRdb's copy holds only in-frame clones and misses some; the assay was immunoSEQ multiplex PCR. The profile covers 300,000 to 400,000 clones, with over 90% appearing a single time and roughly 5.7% taken by the ten largest. This specimen was peripheral blood, taken roughly 5 months after surgery. These receptor sequences come from a boy under two years old with tuberous sclerosis and intractable seizures.

J is TRBJ2-1 and V is TRBV19; 8 nucleotides line up with TRBD2. Germline values: CDR1 LNHDA, CDR2 SQIVND (reference sequence). This CDR3 has 16 amino acids. V dropped 3 bases and J dropped 5; count of bases not matched to a gene: 9. The CDR3 DNA sequence: TGTGCCAGTAGTATTCCTTTCGGGGGGGTGGACAATGAGCAGTTCTTC. This encodes CASSIPFGGVDNEQFF. Complete variable domain (other parts from reference TRBV19 and TRBJ2-1): DGGITQSPKYLFRKEGQNVTLSCEQNLNHDAMYWYRQDPGQGLRLIYYSQIVNDFQKGDIAEGYSVSREKKESFPLTVTSAQKNPTAFYLCASSIPFGGVDNEQFFGPGTRLTVL.

The chain couples TRBV4-1 to TRBJ1-4; 10 nucleotides agree with TRBD1. The V and J ends lost 2 bases and 5 bases, in that order; junction bases with no gene match: 11. This CDR3 comprises 18 residues. Germline V gene lookup returns CDR1 MGHRA and CDR2 YSYEKL. The CDR3 coding sequence is TGCGCCAGCAGCCAAACGAGTCCTCCGGGACAGGGGAATGAAAAACTGTTTTTT. The encoded protein is CASSQTSPPGQGNEKLFF.

The rearrangement uses TRBV4-1 and TRBJ2-7; D gene uncertain. CDR3 size: 13 residues. Germline assignment: CDR1 MGHRA and CDR2 YSYEKL. V was pared by 0 bases and J by 3 bases, with 6 bases between. CDR3 DNA sequence: TGCGCCAGCAGCCAAGACCAATTCTACGAGCAGTACTTC. It yields the protein CASSQDQFYEQYF.

The rearrangement links TRBV3-1 (or the pseudogene TRBV3-2) to TRBJ2-5; the D is unclear. This CDR3 spans 14 amino acids. From germline, CDR1 is LGHDT and CDR2 YNNKEL (reference sequence). V was clipped by 3 bases and J by 4 bases, with 12 bases between them. The CDR3 coding sequence is TGTGCCAGCAGCCAGGTCGCAGGCGGAGAGACCCAGTACTTC. Translation gives CASSQVAGGETQYF.

The chain employs TRBV5-6 and TRBJ2-1, with 7 bases aligning to TRBD2. CDR3 size: 16 residues. J was trimmed by 5 bases and V by 1 base; bases with no gene match: 9. Germline CDR1 SGHDT, CDR2 YYEEEE. The CDR3 reads CASSLWDGTMNNEQFF. The CDR3 DNA follows: TGTGCCAGCAGCTTGTGGGATGGGACTATGAACAATGAGCAGTTCTTC.

This clone was observed a single time. The V and J genes are TRBV19 and TRBJ1-1; the D is unclear. The germline gives CDR1 LNHDA, CDR2 SQIVND (reference sequence). V was shortened by 3 bases and J by 5 bases, with 10 bases between the two germline ends. The CDR3 contains 13 residues. For the CDR3, the DNA is TGTGCCAGTAGTATCGCTCTAGGAACTGAAGCTTTCTTT. Its translation is CASSIALGTEAFF.

The chain's CDR3 is CASRTAENTEAFF. In DNA, the CDR3 is TGTGCCAGCAGGACAGCTGAGAACACTGAAGCTTTCTTT. The V call is TRBV6-5, the J call TRBJ1-1, with D perhaps TRBD1 (5 bases). The CDR3 consists of 13 residues. Deletions cut 6 bases from V and 1 base from J, with 9 bases between. The germline V gene has CDR1 MNHEY and CDR2 SVGAGI.

Regarding this clone: The junction and the germline gene differ at one end; a read error may be behind it. The gene calls are TRBV19 and TRBJ1-2, with 9 bases matching TRBD1. Germline V gene sequence: CDR1 LNHDA, CDR2 SQIVND (reference sequence). There are 15 residues in the CDR3. The CDR3 spells CASSITGTGRYGYTF. CDR3 DNA: TGTGCTAGTAGTATAACCGGGACAGGGCGTTATGGCTACACCTTC.

J is TRBJ1-1 and V is TRBV6-5; D remains ambiguous. The CDR3 length is 15 residues. CDR1 is MNHEY and CDR2 is SVGAGI in the germline V gene. V was pared by 0 bases and J by 5 bases, with 13 bases between. The CDR3 sequence is CASSYSLTSGTEAFF. The CDR3 bases are TGTGCCAGCAGTTACTCCCTCACTTCGGGAACTGAAGCTTTCTTT.

The V gene is TRBV2, the J gene TRBJ2-7; D is uncertain. Per germline, CDR1 SNHLY and CDR2 FYNNEI. The length of the CDR3 is 12 residues. Trimming removed 1 base at V and 3 bases at J, with 4 bases between. The CDR3 loop is CASSEDNYEQYF. CDR3 DNA sequence: TGTGCCAGCAGTGAAGACAACTACGAGCAGTACTTC.

This clone was counted once. The chain carries TRBV10-3 and TRBJ1-4; D unresolved. The V gene's germline CDR1 is ENHRY and CDR2 SYGVKD. Trimming took 2 bases from V and 7 from J, leaving 14 bases between them. The CDR3 totals 15 residues. The CDR3, as DNA: TGTGCCATCAGTGAGAAGGGAGCCAGAGTTGAAAAACTGTTTTTT. Encoded protein: CAISEKGARVEKLFF.

The chain recombines TRBV3-1 (or the pseudogene TRBV3-2) with TRBJ2-3; 11 positions agree with TRBD1. The V and J ends lost 4 bases and 1 base, in that order; junction bases with no gene match: 1. In germline, CDR1 is LGHDT, CDR2 YNNKEL (reference sequence). The CDR3 has 15 residues. CDR3: CASSLGQGGTDTQYF. The CDR3 DNA reads TGTGCCAGCAGCCTGGGACAGGGGGGCACAGATACGCAGTATTTT.

The rearrangement joins TRBV2 to TRBJ2-3, with D hard to call. CDR1 is SNHLY and CDR2 is FYNNEI in the germline V gene. Trimming removed 2 bases at V and 4 bases at J, with 1 base between. The CDR3 extends over 11 amino acids. CDR3 region: CASSEPDTQYF. CDR3 coding DNA: TGTGCCAGCAGTGAACCAGATACGCAGTATTTT.

V is TRBV30 and J is TRBJ1-2; a possible D gene is TRBD1 (6 bases). Germline CDR1 is GTSNPN and CDR2 is SVGIG (reference sequence). With 3 bases removed from V and 4 bases from J, the gap between germline ends came to 12 bases. The CDR3 loop spans 13 amino acids. In DNA form, the CDR3 reads TGTGCCTGGAGGGACAGTACACTCTATGGCTACACCTTC. It translates to CAWRDSTLYGYTF.

The gene calls are TRBV24-1 and TRBJ2-5; 7 bases map to TRBD1. Germline values: CDR1 KGHDR, CDR2 SFDVKD. Trimming removed 4 bases from V and 5 bases from J; junction bases left unmatched: 9. The CDR3 extends over 15 amino acids. The CDR3 spells CATSESTGFGETQYF. CDR3 nucleotide sequence: TGTGCCACCAGTGAGTCGACAGGGTTCGGGGAGACCCAGTACTTC.

As DNA, the CDR3 is TGTGCCAGCAGTCGAGGGAACATGAACACTGAAGCTTTCTTT. This codes for CASSRGNMNTEAFF. This chain links TRBV6-5 with TRBJ1-1; D gene ambiguous. With 5 bases removed from V and 0 bases from J, the gap between germline ends came to 10 bases. The CDR3 contains 14 residues. Per the germline V gene, CDR1 is MNHEY and CDR2 is SVGAGI.

This clone appeared once. CDR3 nucleotides: TGTGCCAGCAGCCCGTCCCCGCCCAGGGTCGCGAACTATGGCTACACCTTC. Translated: CASSPSPPRVANYGYTF. The chain uses TRBV5-4 and TRBJ1-2; D might be TRBD1 (5 bases). Per germline, CDR1 SGHNT and CDR2 YYREEE (reference sequence). Trimming took 4 bases from V and 2 from J, leaving 21 bases between them. This CDR3 has 17 amino acids.

This clone is a singleton in its sample. This rearrangement joins TRBV27 to TRBJ2-7; D might be TRBD2 (7 bases). Germline V lookup: CDR1 MNHEY, CDR2 SMNVEV (reference sequence). This CDR3 is built from 14 residues. The V and J ends lost 4 bases and 5 bases respectively, with 15 bases between them. Here the CDR3 DNA reads TGTGCCAGCAGTTCCGACAAGGGGGGGAACGAGCAGTACTTC. It specifies CASSSDKGGNEQYF.

The chain is built from TRBV7-2 and TRBJ2-1; D is unclear. The CDR3 runs to 18 residues. V was trimmed by 2 bases and J by 0 bases, leaving 17 bases between them. Germline CDR1 is SGHTA and CDR2 is FQGNSA. The DNA for the CDR3 is TGTGCCAGCAGCTTAAGCCCAATGGTCCTCCTCTCCTACAATGAGCAGTTCTTC. Protein: CASSLSPMVLLSYNEQFF.

The CDR3 DNA reads as TGCGCCAGCAGCTTGTCAGTAGGTCAGCCCCAGCATTTT. This encodes CASSLSVGQPQHF. The chain uses TRBV5-1 and TRBJ1-5; D ambiguous. The CDR3 has 13 amino acids. V was cut by 1 base and J by 6 bases, with 8 bases left in between. Looked up from germline, CDR1 is SGHRS and CDR2 is YFSETQ.

The chain carries TRBV15 and TRBJ2-6; D unresolved. This CDR3 has 18 residues. Germline lookup yields CDR1 LNHNV and CDR2 YYDKDF (reference sequence). Trimming removed 0 bases at V and 0 bases at J, with 12 bases between. The chain's CDR3 is CATSRDPSALSGANVLTF. In DNA, the CDR3 is TGTGCCACCAGCAGAGATCCTTCAGCTCTCTCTGGGGCCAACGTCCTGACTTTC.

CDR3 loop: CASSPPGRPNTEAFF. In DNA form, the CDR3 reads TGTGCCAGCTCACCCCCGGGCAGGCCGAACACTGAAGCTTTCTTT. The chain has TRBV18 and TRBJ1-1; D call uncertain. Trimming stripped 3 bases from V and 1 base from J, with 12 bases between. The CDR3 is made up of 15 amino acids. Germline values: CDR1 KGHSH, CDR2 LQKENI.

This chain connects TRBV6-6 to TRBJ2-1; 7 positions agree with TRBD2. The CDR3 is made up of 14 amino acids. Trimming cost V 6 bases and J 3 bases; bases outside gene matches: 5. The V gene's germline CDR1 is MNHNY and CDR2 SVGAGI (reference sequence). CDR3: CASSARTSYNEQFF. The CDR3 DNA sequence: TGTGCCAGCAGCGCAAGGACTAGCTACAATGAGCAGTTCTTC.

This chain joins TRBV12-3 or TRBV12-4 and TRBJ2-3; D possibly corresponds to TRBD2 (5 bases). Trimming took 6 bases from V and 1 from J, leaving 8 bases between them. The CDR3 length is 13 residues. The CDR3 DNA reads as TGTGCCAGCAGCACCGGGGGCACAGATACGCAGTATTTT. Its protein product is CASSTGGTDTQYF.

The chain couples TRBV5-1 to TRBJ1-2; D possibly corresponds to TRBD1 (6 bases). The CDR3 loop spans 15 amino acids. Trimming took off 1 base at V and 0 bases at J, with 10 bases between the two ends. Germline V gene sequence: CDR1 SGHRS, CDR2 YFSETQ. In DNA form, the CDR3 reads TGCGCCAGCAGCTTGTGGCAGGGGCCTAACTATGGCTACACCTTC. Amino acids: CASSLWQGPNYGYTF.

V and J are TRBV18 and TRBJ2-1; no clear D gene. Trimming took off 2 bases at V and 8 bases at J, with 7 bases between the two ends. CDR3 length equals 12 residues. Germline values: CDR1 KGHSH, CDR2 LQKENI. This chain's CDR3 is CASSPGGDEQFF. CDR3 in DNA: TGTGCCAGCTCACCAGGCGGAGATGAGCAGTTCTTC.

A note on this clone: It may be a read error: a sequence one base away is much more abundant. This rearrangement joins TRBV12-3 or TRBV12-4 to TRBJ2-7; TRBD2 might be the D (6 bases). Trimming cost V 3 bases and J 6 bases, with 6 bases left between them. The CDR3 runs 11 residues. The CDR3 here is CASSLEGEQYF. The CDR3, as DNA: TGTGCCAGCAGTTTGGAGGGCGAGCAGTACTTC.

The chain uses TRBV5-4 and TRBJ1-1; possibly TRBD1 for D (6 bases). V lost 0 bases to trimming and J lost 1 base, with 16 bases between them. Per germline, CDR1 SGHNT and CDR2 YYREEE (reference sequence). This CDR3 has 17 residues. CDR3 in DNA: TGTGCCAGCAGCTTGGTTGGGACACTCCCTTCGAACACTGAAGCTTTCTTT. Translated: CASSLVGTLPSNTEAFF.

The chain joins TRBV5-1 to TRBJ2-7; TRBD2 matches at 8 bases. V shed 4 bases and J 2 bases; nucleotides not matched to a gene: 8. The germline CDR1 and CDR2 sequences are SGHRS and YFSETQ. The CDR3 contains 15 residues. For the CDR3, the DNA is TGCGCCAGCAGCAGGGCGGGAGCGGGGGCCTACGAGCAGTACTTC. This encodes CASSRAGAGAYEQYF.

The chain joins TRBV5-1 to TRBJ1-1, with D possibly TRBD1 on 5 matching bases. CDR1 and CDR2 from the germline V gene are SGHRS and YFSETQ. This CDR3 comprises 13 residues. Trimming left V 2 bases short and J 1 base short, with 6 bases between. The CDR3 nucleotides are TGCGCCAGCAGCTTCACAGGGAACACTGAAGCTTTCTTT. Its translation is CASSFTGNTEAFF.

The gene calls are TRBV9 and TRBJ1-3; 7 bases map to TRBD1. In germline, CDR1 is SGDLS, CDR2 YYNGEE. The CDR3 is 16 residues long. V shed 3 bases and J 3 bases; nucleotides not matched to a gene: 9. The CDR3 loop reads CASSGPEGASGNTIYF. The CDR3 region has the DNA TGTGCCAGCAGCGGTCCGGAGGGGGCAAGTGGAAACACCATATATTTT.